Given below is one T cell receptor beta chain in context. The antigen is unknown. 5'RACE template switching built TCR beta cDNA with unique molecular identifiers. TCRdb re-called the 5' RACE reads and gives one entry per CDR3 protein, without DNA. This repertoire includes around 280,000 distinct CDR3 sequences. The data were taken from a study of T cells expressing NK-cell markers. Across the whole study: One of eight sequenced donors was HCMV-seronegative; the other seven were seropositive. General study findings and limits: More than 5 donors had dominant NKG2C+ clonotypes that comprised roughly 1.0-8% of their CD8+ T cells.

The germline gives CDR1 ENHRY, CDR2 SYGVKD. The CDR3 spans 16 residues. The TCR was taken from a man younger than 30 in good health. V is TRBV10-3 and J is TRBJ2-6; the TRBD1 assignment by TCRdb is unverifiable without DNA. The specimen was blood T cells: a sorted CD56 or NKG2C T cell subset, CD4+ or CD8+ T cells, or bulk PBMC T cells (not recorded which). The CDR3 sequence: CATEPTGTLGANVLTF.